This TCR beta chain was profiled in a study of regulatory T cells in long-lasting Graves disease. The CDR3 covers 16 residues. From germline, CDR1 is SGDLS and CDR2 YYNGEE. Trimming removed 1 base at V and 0 bases at J, with 11 bases between. Specified time point: newly diagnosed GD, antithyroid drugs for less than 3 months. PBMC RNA was the source of the TCR library. With iRepertoire HTBI primers and Arm-PCR of CDR3 regions, TCR beta libraries were built. TCRdb itself ran the multiplex PCR reads through MiXCR, one entry per CDR3 protein. In the table there are about 500,000 distinct CDR3 sequences, more than 10% of which are singletons. The sample holds many counts of this clonotype. A further study also used this sample, focusing on T cells in Graves' hyperthyroidism and ophthalmopathy.

The sequences come from peripheral blood mononuclear cells (PBMCs), collected at new diagnosis, from a patient treated with antithyroid drugs. The chain employs TRBV9 and TRBJ2-1; D is perhaps TRBD1 or TRBD2 (5 bases each). The receptor was derived from a woman aged 25 to 39 with Graves disease. The CDR3 is CASSVSGTSSYNEQFF. The CDR3 nucleotides are TGTGCCAGCAGCGTATCCGGGACGAGCTCCTACAATGAGCAGTTCTTC. Full variable domain (remainder filled in from reference TRBV9 and TRBJ2-1): DSGVTQTPKHLITATGQRVTLRCSPRSGDLSVYWYQQSLDQGLQFLIQYYNGEERAKGNILERFSAQQFPDLHSELNLSSLELGDSALYFCASSVSGTSSYNEQFFGPGTRLTVL.